This TCR beta chain stems from a study of blood T cell repertoires in COVID-19 (dated by TCRdb to 2018 to 2021). Background on the whole study: Samples covering the acute and convalescent phases of COVID-19 were provided by collaborators in the United States, Italy and Spain. A de-identified subject ID, COVID-19 status, age in years and sex were almost always included in the sample metadata. Samples came from the ongoing ImmuneRACE study (first 160 participants) plus 1,254 subjects from 6 global collaborators. Deeply sampled blood TCRbeta repertoires from subjects exposed to, actively infected with, or recovered from COVID-19 were included in the dataset. The material from the prospective study consisted of cDNA or gDNA derived from T cells, B-cell-depleted T cells, or PBMCs. The repertoires were released in a freely available public database intended as a resource for research on the immune response to SARS-CoV-2. Where available, HLA class I and class II types were taken from metadata supplied by the sample provider and were not determined by assay-based typing.

What the authors observed across the whole study: Clinical and demographic metadata were provided uncurated, with the amount varying by source and participant.

CDR1 and CDR2, per the germline V gene, are MRHNA and SNTAGT. Measured from the cysteine to the phenylalanine, the CDR3 is 15 residues long. Kept here is only the CDR3 DNA, which spans 45 bases and is read in frame from base 1. Relative to germline, V is missing 6 bases and J is missing 4 bases, with 11 bases of the junction outside any gene match. At one collaborating source in Seattle, patients were enrolled during active infection and were followed longitudinally through the course of disease. Collaborating institutions collected whole blood in K2EDTA tubes following their own protocols. Collaborator samples were shipped for TCRbeta analysis as frozen whole blood, isolated PBMCs, or DNA extracted from either sample type. TCRbeta CDR3 regions were amplified from genomic DNA by means of the immunoSEQ Assay, a bias-controlled multiplex PCR. Regarding the original processing steps: Within the assay, amplification of reference gene primers was used to estimate how many nucleated cells each sample contained. Sequence reads were collapsed and filtered to measure the absolute abundance of every unique TCRbeta CDR3 rearrangement. For each sample, productive Simpson clonality was calculated as the square root of Simpson's diversity index over productive rearrangements. TCRdb's version of the immuneACCESS table is confined to in-frame rearrangements and falls short of the full clone set. An unresolved V gene accounts for under half of the shortfall where checked; the remainder is of unknown origin. D and trimming were read from the DNA, whereas the V and J calls and clone size are those reported in that table. The sample table holds approximately 340,000 clones, of which approximately 88% were seen once. Jointly, the top ten make up 9.5% to 10% of the sample.

As concerns this clone: The target of this receptor is not known. No much larger clonotype is one base removed from it; base qualities were not supplied.

The sequence derives from a man aged 30 to 45 with COVID-19, enrolled during active disease. This chain is built from TRBV6-4 and TRBJ1-2, with 7 junctional bases fitting TRBD1. The sequenced sample was peripheral blood. The encoded CDR3 is CASRNRPDRAYGYTF. The DNA sequence reads TGTGCCAGCAGAAACCGGCCTGACAGGGCCTATGGCTACACCTTC.